Below, one T cell receptor beta chain is given with its context. The germline V gene has CDR1 KGHSH and CDR2 LQKENI. Trimming removed 3 bases at V and 5 bases at J, with 10 bases between. The CDR3 is 13 amino acids. This record comes from a study of cytomegalovirus exposure and HLA in healthy donors. The study ran its PCR with 60 Vbeta and 13 Jbeta primers. The method was immunoSEQ multiplex PCR; TCRdb's version includes in-frame clones alone and lacks a portion of them. The table for this sample gives some 50,000 clones. The chain has TRBV18 and TRBJ2-5, with D possibly TRBD1 on 6 matching bases. Material for sequencing was PBMCs. The sequence derives from a woman in her forties in good health and CMV-seronegative. Here the CDR3 DNA reads TGTGCCAGCTCACCGGGACATTGGGAGACCCAGTACTTC. Protein: CASSPGHWETQYF.